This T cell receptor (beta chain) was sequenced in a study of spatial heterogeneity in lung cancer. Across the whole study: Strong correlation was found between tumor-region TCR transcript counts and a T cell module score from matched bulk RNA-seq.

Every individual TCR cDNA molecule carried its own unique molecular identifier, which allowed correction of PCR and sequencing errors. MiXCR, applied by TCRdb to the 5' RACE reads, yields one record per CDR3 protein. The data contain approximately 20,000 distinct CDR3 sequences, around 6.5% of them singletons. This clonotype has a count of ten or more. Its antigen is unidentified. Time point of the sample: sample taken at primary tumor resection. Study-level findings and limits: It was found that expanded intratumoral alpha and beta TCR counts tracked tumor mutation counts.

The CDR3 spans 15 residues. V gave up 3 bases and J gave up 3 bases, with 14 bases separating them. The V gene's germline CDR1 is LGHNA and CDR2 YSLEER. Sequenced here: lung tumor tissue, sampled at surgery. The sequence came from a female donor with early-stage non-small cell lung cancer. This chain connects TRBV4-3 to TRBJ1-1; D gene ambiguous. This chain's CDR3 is CASSQESVGYTEAFF. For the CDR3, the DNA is TGCGCCAGCAGCCAGGAGTCCGTTGGGTACACTGAAGCTTTCTTT.